This T cell receptor (beta chain) was obtained from a study of beta chain features in type 1 diabetes (dated by TCRdb to 2016 to 2018). Study-wide context: Mean age, gender distribution, total cell number and subset yield did not differ between patients and healthy donors. Regulatory and stem cell-like memory subsets were obtained from only 8 patients and roughly eight healthy donors, while naive and central memory subsets were obtained from all 30 or so donors. A total of 107,917,701 sorted cells were examined across all samples, and RNA yield correlated strongly with the number of cells per subset. The study compared TCRB repertoires of sorted circulating CD4+ T cell subsets between recently diagnosed type 1 diabetes patients and matched healthy donors.

Study-wide findings and limitations: Naive, central memory and regulatory TCRB repertoires appeared more similar among patients than among healthy donors. A moderate but significant shortening of TCRB CDR3 length was observed in type 1 diabetes patients in all four CD4+ subsets. PCR may preferentially amplify shorter templates, but because patient and control samples were amplified and corrected together, any resulting skew would affect both groups equally. Only small numbers of individuals were included in the HLA sub-analyses, which left unresolved whether HLA type had any influence on TCRB rearrangement. Because cDNA rather than genomic DNA was sequenced, highly expressing activated cells could have been over-represented, although no difference in activation and CD3 levels was found between groups. Patients with type 1 diabetes made fewer insertions and deleted more nucleotides at VDJ recombination sites, implying thymic rearrangement abnormalities.

From cysteine to phenylalanine, the CDR3 is 14 amino acids long. The entry retains the CDR3 DNA only, 42 bases that are in frame from base 1. The germline ends are 20 bases apart after V is trimmed by 6 bases and J by 9 bases. CDR1 LNHDA and CDR2 SQIVND are derived from the germline V gene (reference sequence). Of note for this clone: Its antigen is currently not known. There are no base qualities to consult, and no much larger clone falls within one base.

The entire isolated RNA was reverse transcribed using the High Capacity cDNA Reverse Transcription Kit, and thus expressed TCRB transcripts were sequenced. Deep immunoSEQ sequencing was applied to naive, central memory and regulatory T cell samples, giving an average of around 3.8 million total reads per sample. Sorted cells were lysed in RLT buffer, and RNA was extracted using DNase-treated RNeasy Micro or Mini kits according to cell number. Each cell subset was processed on its own to prevent cross-contamination, while patient and healthy donor samples were processed together. Using the immunoSEQ multiplex PCR, TCRB sequences were amplified from cDNA into 87-bp fragments spanning the CDR3 region. Sequencing of the amplicons was done on the Illumina HiSeq platform. In the authors' own workflow: Synthetic template baselines were used to correct PCR bias computationally, reads within Hamming distance 2 were collapsed, and singletons that could not be merged were discarded. Reads were aligned against IMGT to assign V, D and J genes, CDR3 length and insertions or deletions at six rearrangement sites. Within each subset, clonotype counts were normalized to the number of sorted cells before true diversity and Gini coefficients were calculated with the tcR R package. Repertoire sharing was quantified using the overlap coefficient calculated on TCRB nucleotide sequences. Out-of-frame TCRB sequences from naive cells were analyzed to stand in for the pre-selection repertoire. TCRdb took over this immuneACCESS table, retaining in-frame rearrangements with V and J assigned. Such tables are incomplete; in checked studies, under half of the missing clones stem from an unresolved V gene, and the remainder is unexplained. The V and J calls and clone size were taken over from that table, and D and trimming were inferred from the DNA. The sample includes about 340,000 clones, with around an eighth observed a single time. The leading ten clones occupy over 0.014% of the sample.

A single peripheral blood draw of about 116 mL on average was collected from each donor into heparinised tubes. A BD FACSAria II and a panel including CD45RO, CCR7, CD25, CD127, CD95 and CD27 were used to sort naive, central memory, regulatory and stem cell-like memory CD4+ T cells. Purity was above 95% for every sorted population. Right away, PBMCs were isolated by Lymphoprep density gradient centrifugation and were stained directly, with no culture step. To minimize batch effects, samples were stained and sorted in pairs, one healthy donor with one patient per experiment. The sequence was collected from a woman aged 18-29 years with type 1 diabetes. Recombination linked TRBV19 to TRBJ2-5; the D gene is perhaps TRBD1, from 7 matching bases. Sequencing was carried out using naive CD4+ T cells from blood. The sample's cell subset or site label is to be understood as: true naive CD4+ T cells. CDR3 sequence: CASSQEGAQGAQYF. In nucleotides, the sequence is TGTGCCAGTAGCCAGGAGGGGGCTCAAGGGGCCCAGTACTTC.